A selection of T cell receptor beta chains follows, all from one sample in a study of blood T cell repertoires in COVID-19. Some clones are missing from TCRdb's copy, which holds only in-frame ones; the method was immunoSEQ multiplex PCR. The table records almost 200,000 clones, more than 80% of them present only once. The sample taken for sequencing was PBMCs or T cells enriched from blood (not recorded which). The source of these receptors is a woman between 18 and 29 years old who had recovered from COVID-19. The CDR3 runs from the conserved cysteine through the conserved F or W. D genes are given only for firm matches. Size values are once, few and many counts, or a class for expanded clones, and some rows have none.

V	size	D	J	DNA	CDR3
TRBV4-2	few	-	TRBJ1-4	TGTGCCAGCAGCCTCCGAGGGGAGGGGAAACTGTTTTTT	CASSLRGEGKLFF
TRBV2	-	TRBD1	TRBJ1-2	TGTGCCAGCACTGGACAGGGTATTATTAACTATGGCTACACCTTC	CASTGQGIINYGYTF
TRBV3-1/TRBV3-2	once	-	TRBJ2-3	TGTGCCAGCAGCCAAGTCCGTCAGGGAATGAGCACAGATACGCAGTATTTT	CASSQVRQGMSTDTQYF
TRBV15	-	-	TRBJ2-7	TGTGCCACCAGCAGTGGCAGGGGCCGCTCCTACGAGCAGTACTTC	CATSSGRGRSYEQYF
TRBV5-6	-	-	TRBJ1-5	TGTGCCAGCAGCTTGTCGTGGCAGGCCAGCAATCAGCCCCAGCATTTT	CASSLSWQASNQPQHF
TRBV9	-	TRBD1	TRBJ2-7	TGTGCCAGCAGCACCGACCCGGGACAGAGCTCCTACGAGCAGTACTTC	CASSTDPGQSSYEQYF
TRBV18	-	-	TRBJ1-1	TGTGCCAGCTCACCACAGGACAGTGTTTTTATGAACACTGAAGCTTTCTTT	CASSPQDSVFMNTEAFF
TRBV3-1/TRBV3-2	-	TRBD1	TRBJ1-2	TGTGCCAGCAGCCAAGCCCCTTGGACAGGGGATGGCTACACCTTC	CASSQAPWTGDGYTF
TRBV11-2	-	TRBD1	TRBJ1-5	TGTGCCGGGACAGGGTATAGCAATCAGCCCCAGCATTTT	CAGTGYSNQPQHF
TRBV2	-	TRBD1	TRBJ1-3	TGTGCCAGCAGTCCGGACAGGACAAGAAACACCATATATTTT	CASSPDRTRNTIYF
TRBV4-1	-	TRBD1	TRBJ1-1	TGCGCCAGCAGCCAACATGCAGCCAGGGGGCGGCAGGGTGAAGCTTTCTTT	CASSQHAARGRQGEAFF
TRBV9	-	-	TRBJ2-1	TGTGCCAGCAGCGTAGCGGTTGATGGGGCAAGGGGGAGCAATGAGCAGTTCTTC	CASSVAVDGARGSNEQFF
TRBV2	-	TRBD2	TRBJ2-3	TGTGCCAGTGCCCAAGGAGCTAGCGGGGGGGTCCCATATTTT	CASAQGASGGVPYF
TRBV27	-	-	TRBJ1-1	TGTGCCAGCAGTTTGGGGAGGGGGGGGACTGAAGCTTTCTTT	CASSLGRGGTEAFF
TRBV5-1	once	-	TRBJ1-6	TGCGCCAGCAGCGTCCAGGGGTCCTATAATTCACCCCTCCACTTT	CASSVQGSYNSPLHF
TRBV6-5	once	-	TRBJ2-7	TGTGCCAGCAGCCGGACGGGGAGCTCCTACGAGCAGTACTTC	CASSRTGSSYEQYF
TRBV30	-	-	TRBJ2-7	TGTGCCTGGAGTGTAAGGGGTATCGCCTACGAGCAGTACTTC	CAWSVRGIAYEQYF
TRBV7-9	once	TRBD1	TRBJ1-1	TGTGCCAGCAGCTTCCCCCAGGGGGGAAGGTCGAACACTGAAGCTTTCTTT	CASSFPQGGRSNTEAFF
TRBV6-5	-	TRBD1	TRBJ1-2	TGTGCCAGCAGTTGGGACAGGGGGTATGGCTACACCTTC	CASSWDRGYGYTF
TRBV30	-	-	TRBJ2-2	TGTGCCTGGAGTGTACTTGTAGGGGAGCTGTTTTTT	CAWSVLVGELFF
TRBV6-1	-	-	TRBJ2-2	TGTGCCAGCAGTCCCCTCCTAGGGAGCGGGGAGCTGTTTTTT	CASSPLLGSGELFF
TRBV2	-	-	TRBJ2-7	TGTGCCCTCTCGTTACAGGGCTACGAGCAGTACTTC	CALSLQGYEQYF
TRBV19	-	-	TRBJ1-1	TGTGCCAGTAGTATAGGGGGCGGCAGACCTGAAGCTTTCTTT	CASSIGGGRPEAFF
TRBV14	-	-	TRBJ2-3	TGTGCCAGCAGCCAGACTAAAAGCGGGTCCTACACAGATACGCAGTATTTT	CASSQTKSGSYTDTQYF
TRBV11-1	-	-	TRBJ2-7	TGTGCCAGCAGTAATCCGGGATCAAGCTACGAGCAGTACTTC	CASSNPGSSYEQYF
TRBV19	-	TRBD1	TRBJ1-3	TGTGCCAGTAGTGCAGGACAGGGATACTACTCTGGAAACACCATATATTTT	CASSAGQGYYSGNTIYF
TRBV28	-	-	TRBJ1-5	TGTGCCAGTTCGACGGGGAGCAATCAGCCCCAGCATTTT	CASSTGSNQPQHF
TRBV5-1	-	TRBD2	TRBJ2-3	TGCGCCAGCAGCTTATCGGGACTAGCGGGGAGCACAGATACGCAGTATTTT	CASSLSGLAGSTDTQYF
TRBV27	-	TRBD1	TRBJ1-6	TGTGCCAGCAGTTCCCCCGTGCAGGGGGTTTCACCCCTCCACTTT	CASSSPVQGVSPLHF
TRBV12-3/TRBV12-4	-	TRBD1	TRBJ2-5	TGTGCCAGCAGTGGGGGACAGGGCAAACCGTACTTC	CASSGGQGKPYF
TRBV5-1	once	TRBD1	TRBJ1-4	TGCGCCAGCAGCCTAGGGACAGGGGATGAAAAACTGTTTTTT	CASSLGTGDEKLFF
TRBV11-3	-	TRBD2	TRBJ2-1	TGTGCCAGCAGCACGGGGTTAGGGCGGGGGGAAGCACATGAGCAGTTCTTC	CASSTGLGRGEAHEQFF
TRBV6-6	-	TRBD1	TRBJ1-5	TGTGCCAGCAGTTGGGACAGGGTCCAGCATTTT	CASSWDRVQHF
TRBV28	once	-	TRBJ1-2	TGTGCCAGCACCTCAGCAGGGGAGGGGTCTAACTATGGCTACACCTTC	CASTSAGEGSNYGYTF
TRBV5-1	-	TRBD1	TRBJ1-6	TGCGCCAGCAGACTAACAGGGGATAATTCACCCCTCCACTTT	CASRLTGDNSPLHF
TRBV9	-	-	TRBJ1-5	TGTGCCAGCAGCGTAGTGGTGAGGGTTAATCAGCCCCAGCATTTT	CASSVVVRVNQPQHF